These 17 T cell receptor beta chains were sequenced from one sample in a study of cytomegalovirus exposure and HLA in healthy donors. The PCR employed 60 Vbeta primers together with 13 Jbeta primers. Here immunoSEQ multiplex PCR was the method, and the copy in TCRdb shows in-frame clones only, minus some. The sample records about 120,000 clones, 60% to 85% being singletons. The sequencing input was PBMCs. These receptor sequences come from a human donor in good health.

The chain couples TRBV29-1 to TRBJ1-2, with a weak D call TRBD1 (6 bases). In germline, CDR1 is SQVTM, CDR2 ANQGSEA. This CDR3 is 12 amino acids long. Between the trimmed V and J ends, which lost 4 bases and 4 bases, there was a span of 10 bases. CDR3 coding DNA: TGCAGCGTTGGGCAGGGGCGCTATGGCTACACCTTC. As protein: CSVGQGRYGYTF. Combining the CDR3 with reference TRBV29-1 and TRBJ1-2 gives the whole variable domain SAVISQKPSRDICQRGTSLTIQCQVDSQVTMMFWYRQQPGQSLTLIATANQGSEATYESGFVIDKFPISRPNLTFSTLTVSNMSPEDSSIYLCSVGQGRYGYTFGSGTRLTVV.

This clone was observed a single time. The V and J genes are TRBV2 and TRBJ2-5, with 10 bases aligning to TRBD1. The CDR3 loop spans 15 amino acids. Unmatched junction bases numbered 9, after V lost 5 bases and J lost 6 bases. The germline CDR1 and CDR2 sequences are SNHLY and FYNNEI. The CDR3 sequence is CASSSNLDRGKTQYF. The CDR3 DNA is TGTGCCAGCAGTTCAAATTTGGACAGGGGGAAGACCCAGTACTTC. Drawing the rest from reference TRBV2 and TRBJ2-5, the complete variable domain is EPEVTQTPSHQVTQMGQEVILRCVPISNHLYFYWYRQILGQKVEFLVSFYNNEISEKSEIFDDQFSVERPDGSNFTLKIRSTKLEDSAMYFCASSSNLDRGKTQYFGPGTRLLVL.

The chain recombines TRBV6-5 with TRBJ2-2, with 8 bases aligning to TRBD2. V was pared by 7 bases and J by 13 bases, with 8 bases of the junction left unmatched. This CDR3 region has 12 residues. CDR1 and CDR2 (germline): MNHEY, SVGAGI. CDR3 bases: TGTGCCAGCACCGGGGGGGGATACGCGCTGTTTTTT. This translates into CASTGGGYALFF.

This clone came up once. CDR3 residues: CASSFLNTEAFF. In DNA form, the CDR3 reads TGTGCCAGCAGCTTCCTAAACACTGAAGCTTTCTTT. The genes are TRBV11-1 and TRBJ1-1; D unresolved. CDR1 SGHAT and CDR2 FQDESV come from the germline V gene (reference sequence). The CDR3 is 12 amino acids. V gave up 3 bases and J gave up 2 bases, with 4 bases separating them.

V usage is TRBV5-4 and J usage is TRBJ1-4; 7 nucleotides agree with TRBD1. Unmatched junction bases numbered 11, after V lost 4 bases and J lost 5 bases. Germline V gives CDR1 SGHNT, CDR2 YYREEE (reference sequence). This CDR3 spans 16 amino acids. The CDR3: CASSPSPTGTNEKLFF. The CDR3 coding sequence is TGTGCCAGCAGCCCATCACCGACAGGGACGAATGAAAAACTGTTTTTT.

With regard to this clone: Sequence at one end of the junction differs from germline and may be a read error. The rearrangement joins TRBV27 to TRBJ1-5; no reliable D call. The CDR3 totals 14 residues. The germline V gene encodes CDR1 MNHEY and CDR2 SMNVEV (reference sequence). Here the CDR3 DNA reads TGTGCCAGCAGTTTCCAGGCCAGCACTCAGCCCCAGCATTTT. Amino acids: CASSFQASTQPQHF.

The rearrangement links TRBV29-1 to TRBJ2-4; TRBD2 aligns across 8 bases. Per germline, CDR1 SQVTM and CDR2 ANQGSEA. V was clipped by 7 bases and J by 0 bases; unmatched bases: 5. This CDR3 contains 14 residues. CDR3 residues: CSALGGVAKNIQYF. DNA for the CDR3: TGCAGCGCACTCGGGGGGGTAGCCAAAAACATTCAGTACTTC.

The chain recombines TRBV27 with TRBJ2-7; 10 bases line up with TRBD2. CDR3 length: 13 amino acids. V shed 8 bases and J 0 bases; nucleotides not matched to a gene: 1. Germline loops: CDR1 MNHEY, CDR2 SMNVEV (reference sequence). The CDR3 sequence: CASRLAGSYEQYF. In DNA form, the CDR3 reads TGTGCCAGCCGACTAGCGGGCTCCTACGAGCAGTACTTC.

This clone has more than one count but fewer than ten. The V call is TRBV6-1, the J call TRBJ1-2, with 8 bases fitting TRBD1. The CDR3 runs 15 residues. The V and J ends lost 3 bases and 0 bases, in that order; junction bases with no gene match: 3. CDR1 and CDR2 from the germline V gene are MNHNS and SASEGT. CDR3 in amino acids: CASSDWTGPNYGYTF. In DNA form, the CDR3 reads TGTGCCAGCAGTGATTGGACAGGGCCTAACTATGGCTACACCTTC.

This clone showed up just once. This sequence joins TRBV19 and TRBJ2-7; TRBD2 agrees at 8 bases. The length of the CDR3 is 15 residues. Germline-derived CDR1 and CDR2 are LNHDA and SQIVND (reference sequence). The V gene end was trimmed by 5 bases and the J gene end by 0 bases; junction bases not matched to a gene: 6. DNA for the CDR3: TGTGCCAGTAGTGGTAGCGGGGTCAGCTCCTACGAGCAGTACTTC. Translated, it gives CASSGSGVSSYEQYF.

The rearrangement joins TRBV9 to TRBJ1-6; 8 positions agree with TRBD1. V lost 4 bases, J lost 10 bases, and 7 bases stayed unmatched. The V gene's germline CDR1 is SGDLS and CDR2 YYNGEE. The CDR3 runs to 14 residues. The CDR3 loop reads CASSLGQGRSPLHF. CDR3 DNA sequence: TGTGCCAGCAGCCTTGGACAGGGTCGGTCACCCCTCCACTTT. Based on the CDR3 plus reference TRBV9 and TRBJ1-6, the full variable domain is DSGVTQTPKHLITATGQRVTLRCSPRSGDLSVYWYQQSLDQGLQFLIQYYNGEERAKGNILERFSAQQFPDLHSELNLSSLELGDSALYFCASSLGQGRSPLHFGNGTRLTVT.

The J gene is TRBJ1-5, the V gene TRBV27, with no clear D. This CDR3 spans 13 amino acids. Between the trimmed V and J ends, which lost 4 bases and 2 bases, there was a span of 6 bases. From germline, CDR1 is MNHEY and CDR2 SMNVEV (reference sequence). DNA for the CDR3: TGTGCCAGCAGTTACACCGGCAATCAGCCCCAGCATTTT. Its protein is CASSYTGNQPQHF.

The genes are TRBV7-9 and TRBJ1-5; no firm D call. The CDR3 sequence is 13 residues long. Trimming stripped 5 bases from V and 2 bases from J, with 7 bases between. Germline V lookup: CDR1 SEHNR, CDR2 FQNEAQ (reference sequence). CDR3 nucleotide sequence: TGTGCCAGCAGCCCCCGGGGCAATCAGCCCCAGCATTTT. Protein product: CASSPRGNQPQHF.

The chain has TRBV2 and TRBJ2-3; D call uncertain. V was clipped by 4 bases and J by 3 bases, with 2 bases between them. Germline CDR1 SNHLY, CDR2 FYNNEI. This CDR3 is 11 amino acids long. The CDR3 protein is CASSATDTQYF. Written as DNA, the CDR3 is TGTGCCAGCAGTGCAACAGATACGCAGTATTTT. Combining the CDR3 with reference TRBV2 and TRBJ2-3 gives the whole variable domain EPEVTQTPSHQVTQMGQEVILRCVPISNHLYFYWYRQILGQKVEFLVSFYNNEISEKSEIFDDQFSVERPDGSNFTLKIRSTKLEDSAMYFCASSATDTQYFGPGTRLTVL.

The V and J genes are TRBV19 and TRBJ2-7; a possible D gene is TRBD2 (5 bases). The CDR3 has 14 residues. The V end was cut by 5 bases, the J end by 3 bases, with 14 bases between. Germline V gene sequence: CDR1 LNHDA, CDR2 SQIVND (reference sequence). The CDR3 region is CASSANSEGYEQYF. CDR3 sequence (DNA): TGTGCCAGTAGTGCAAACTCTGAGGGCTACGAGCAGTACTTC.

The chain joins TRBV4-1 to TRBJ1-1, with TRBD1 matching 9 bases. The CDR3 has 14 amino acids. V lost 2 bases and J lost 6; bases outside the gene matches: 4. Germline V gene lookup returns CDR1 MGHRA and CDR2 YSYEKL. CDR3: CASSQWTGDAEAFF. The CDR3 region has the DNA TGCGCCAGCAGCCAATGGACAGGGGACGCTGAAGCTTTCTTT.

The genes are TRBV5-4 and TRBJ1-4; D perhaps matches TRBD1 (6 bases). The germline V gene has CDR1 SGHNT and CDR2 YYREEE (reference sequence). V was trimmed by 0 bases and J by 5 bases, leaving 11 bases between them. The CDR3 sequence is 15 residues long. The chain's CDR3 is CASSLGQATNEKLFF. As DNA, the CDR3 is TGTGCCAGCAGCTTGGGACAGGCCACCAATGAAAAACTGTTTTTT.